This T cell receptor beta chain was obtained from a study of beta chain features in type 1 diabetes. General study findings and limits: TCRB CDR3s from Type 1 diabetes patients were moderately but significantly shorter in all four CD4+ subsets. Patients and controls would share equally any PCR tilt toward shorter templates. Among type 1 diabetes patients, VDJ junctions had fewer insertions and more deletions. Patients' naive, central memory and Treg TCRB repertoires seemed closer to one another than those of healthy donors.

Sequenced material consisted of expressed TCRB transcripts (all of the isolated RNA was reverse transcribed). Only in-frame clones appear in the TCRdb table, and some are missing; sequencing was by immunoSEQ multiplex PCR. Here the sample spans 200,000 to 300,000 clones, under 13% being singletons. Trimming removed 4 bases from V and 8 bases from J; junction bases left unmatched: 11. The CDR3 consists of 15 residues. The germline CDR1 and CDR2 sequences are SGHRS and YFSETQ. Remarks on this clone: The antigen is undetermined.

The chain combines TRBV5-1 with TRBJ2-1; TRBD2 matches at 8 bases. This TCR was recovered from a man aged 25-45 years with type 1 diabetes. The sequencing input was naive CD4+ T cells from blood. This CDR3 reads CASSESTGGAYEQFF. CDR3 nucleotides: TGCGCCAGCAGCGAATCTACGGGGGGGGCCTATGAGCAGTTCTTC.